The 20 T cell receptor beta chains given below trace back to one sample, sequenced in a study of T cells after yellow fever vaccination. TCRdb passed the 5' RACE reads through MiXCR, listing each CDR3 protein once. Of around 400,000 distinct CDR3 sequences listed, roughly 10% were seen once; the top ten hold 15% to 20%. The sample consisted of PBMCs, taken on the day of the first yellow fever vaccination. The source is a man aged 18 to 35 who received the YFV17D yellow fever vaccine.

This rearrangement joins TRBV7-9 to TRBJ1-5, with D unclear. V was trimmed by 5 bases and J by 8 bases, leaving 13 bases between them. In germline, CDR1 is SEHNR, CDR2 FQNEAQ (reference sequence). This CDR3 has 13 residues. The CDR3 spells CASSQFTEEPQHF. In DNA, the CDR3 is TGTGCCAGCAGCCAGTTCACAGAGGAGCCCCAGCATTTT.

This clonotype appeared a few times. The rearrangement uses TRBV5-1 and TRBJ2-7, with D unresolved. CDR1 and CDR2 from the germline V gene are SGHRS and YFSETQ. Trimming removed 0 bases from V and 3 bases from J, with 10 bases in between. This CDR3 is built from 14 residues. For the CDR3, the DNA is TGCGCCAGCAGCTTGGGGGCAGGCTTCTACGAGCAGTACTTC. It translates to CASSLGAGFYEQYF.

The CDR3, as DNA: TGTGCCAGCAGCCCAATGCAAGCGTTGCACGAGCAGTACGTC. Translation: CASSPMQALHEQYV. The chain employs TRBV7-9 and TRBJ2-7; D is unresolved. CDR1 is SEHNR and CDR2 is FQNEAQ in the germline V gene (reference sequence). The V gene lost 5 bases and the J gene lost 5 bases, with 16 bases spanning the gap. The CDR3 length is 14 residues.

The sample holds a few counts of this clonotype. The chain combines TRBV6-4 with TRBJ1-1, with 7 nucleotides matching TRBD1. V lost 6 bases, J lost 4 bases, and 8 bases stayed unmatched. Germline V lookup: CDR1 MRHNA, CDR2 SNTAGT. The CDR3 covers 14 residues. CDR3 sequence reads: CASSHSGTATEAFF. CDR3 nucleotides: TGTGCCAGCAGCCACTCCGGGACAGCCACTGAAGCTTTCTTT.

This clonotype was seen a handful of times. CDR3 nucleotides: TGTGCCAGCAGCGTAGGACCCGGGGGGGCGTACAATGAGCAGTTCTTC. Translated, it gives CASSVGPGGAYNEQFF. This chain uses TRBV9 with TRBJ2-1; 8 nucleotides agree with TRBD2. CDR1 is SGDLS and CDR2 is YYNGEE in the germline V gene. This CDR3 contains 16 residues. The V and J ends lost 0 bases and 4 bases, in that order; junction bases with no gene match: 6.

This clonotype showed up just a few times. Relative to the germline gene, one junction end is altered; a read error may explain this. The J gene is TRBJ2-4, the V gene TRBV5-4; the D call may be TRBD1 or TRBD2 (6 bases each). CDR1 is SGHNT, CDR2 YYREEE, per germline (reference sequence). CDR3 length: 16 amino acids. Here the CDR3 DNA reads TGCTCCAGCAGCCCGAAGGGAGGAGAGGGGGGAAACATTCAGTACTTC. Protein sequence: CSSSPKGGEGGNIQYF.

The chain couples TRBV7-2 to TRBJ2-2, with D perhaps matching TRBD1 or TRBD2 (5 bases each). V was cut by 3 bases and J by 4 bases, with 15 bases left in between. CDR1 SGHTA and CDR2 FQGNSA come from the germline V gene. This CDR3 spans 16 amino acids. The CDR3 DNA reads TGTGCCAGCAGCTTTTCTTCGGGACGAGGCACCGGGGAGCTGTTTTTT. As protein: CASSFSSGRGTGELFF.

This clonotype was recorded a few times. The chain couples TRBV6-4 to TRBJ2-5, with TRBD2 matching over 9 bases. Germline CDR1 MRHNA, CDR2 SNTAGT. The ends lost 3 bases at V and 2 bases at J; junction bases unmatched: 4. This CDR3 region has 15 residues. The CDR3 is CASSEGGGEQETQYF. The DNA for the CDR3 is TGTGCCAGCAGTGAAGGCGGGGGGGAACAAGAGACCCAGTACTTC.

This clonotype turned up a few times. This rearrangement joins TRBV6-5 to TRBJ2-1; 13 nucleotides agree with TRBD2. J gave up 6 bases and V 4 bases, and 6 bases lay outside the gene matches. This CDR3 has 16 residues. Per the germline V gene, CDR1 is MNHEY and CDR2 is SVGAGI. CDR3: CASSSDTSGGVNEQFF. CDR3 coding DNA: TGTGCCAGCAGTTCCGATACTAGCGGGGGGGTCAATGAGCAGTTCTTC.

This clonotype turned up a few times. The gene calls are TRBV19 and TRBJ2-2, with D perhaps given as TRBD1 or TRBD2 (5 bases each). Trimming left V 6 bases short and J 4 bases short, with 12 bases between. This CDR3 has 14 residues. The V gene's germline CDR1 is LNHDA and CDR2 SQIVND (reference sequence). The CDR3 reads CASRRPGSTGELFF. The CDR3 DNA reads TGTGCCAGTAGGAGACCAGGGAGCACCGGGGAGCTGTTTTTT.

The CDR3 DNA follows: TGTGCCTGGAGGCGCCAGCCGAGCACCGGGGAGCTGTTTTTT. This codes for CAWRRQPSTGELFF. The V gene is TRBV30, the J gene TRBJ2-2; D call uncertain. The length of the CDR3 is 14 residues. The V and J ends lost 3 bases and 4 bases respectively, with 12 bases between them. The germline gives CDR1 GTSNPN, CDR2 SVGIG (reference sequence).

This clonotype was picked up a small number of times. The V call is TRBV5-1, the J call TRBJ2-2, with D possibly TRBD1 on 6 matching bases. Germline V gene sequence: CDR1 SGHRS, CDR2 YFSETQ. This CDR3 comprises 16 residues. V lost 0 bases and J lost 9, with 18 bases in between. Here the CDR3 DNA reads TGCGCCAGCAGCTTGGGGACTCCACAGGGTGCATGGGAGCTGTTTTTT. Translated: CASSLGTPQGAWELFF.

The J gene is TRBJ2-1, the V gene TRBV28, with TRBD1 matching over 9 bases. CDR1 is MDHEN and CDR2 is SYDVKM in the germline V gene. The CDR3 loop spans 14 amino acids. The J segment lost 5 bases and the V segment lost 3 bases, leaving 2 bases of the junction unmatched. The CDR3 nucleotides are TGTGCCAGCAGTTTTGGGGACAGGGACAATGAGCAGTTCTTC. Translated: CASSFGDRDNEQFF.

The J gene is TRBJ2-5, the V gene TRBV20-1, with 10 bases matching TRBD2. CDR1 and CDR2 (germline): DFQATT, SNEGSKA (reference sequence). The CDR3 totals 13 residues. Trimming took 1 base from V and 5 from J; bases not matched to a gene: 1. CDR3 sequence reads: CSARVAGGETQYF. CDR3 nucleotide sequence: TGCAGTGCTAGAGTAGCGGGGGGTGAGACCCAGTACTTC.

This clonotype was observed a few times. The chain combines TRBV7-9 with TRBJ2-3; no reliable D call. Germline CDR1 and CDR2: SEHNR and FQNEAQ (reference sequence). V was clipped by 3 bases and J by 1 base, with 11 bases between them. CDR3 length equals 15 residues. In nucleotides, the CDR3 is TGTGCCAGCAGCTTGGGTCAGTTTGGCACAGATACGCAGTATTTT. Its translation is CASSLGQFGTDTQYF.

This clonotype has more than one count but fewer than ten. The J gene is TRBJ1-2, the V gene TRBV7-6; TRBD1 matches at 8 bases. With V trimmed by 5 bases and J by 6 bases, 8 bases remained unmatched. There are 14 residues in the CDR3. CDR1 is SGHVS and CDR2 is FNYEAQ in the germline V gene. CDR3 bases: TGTGCCAGCAGCCAAGGGCCACAGGGGGATGGCTACACCTTC. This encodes CASSQGPQGDGYTF. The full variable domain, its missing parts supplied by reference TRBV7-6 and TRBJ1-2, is GAGVSQSPRYKVTKRGQDVALRCDPISGHVSLYWYRQALGQGPEFLTYFNYEAQQDKSGLPNDRFSAERPEGSISTLTIQRTEQRDSAMYRCASSQGPQGDGYTFGSGTRLTVV.

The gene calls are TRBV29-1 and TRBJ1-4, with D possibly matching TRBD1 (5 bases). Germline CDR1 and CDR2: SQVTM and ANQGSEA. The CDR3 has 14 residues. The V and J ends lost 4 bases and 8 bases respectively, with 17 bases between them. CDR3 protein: CSVGADGTWEKLFF. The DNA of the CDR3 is TGCAGCGTTGGAGCCGATGGGACCTGGGAAAAACTGTTTTTT.

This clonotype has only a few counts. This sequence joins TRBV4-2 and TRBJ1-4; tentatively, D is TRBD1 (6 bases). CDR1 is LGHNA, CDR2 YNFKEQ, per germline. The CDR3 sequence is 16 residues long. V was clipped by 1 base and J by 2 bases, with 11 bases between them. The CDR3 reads CASSQGKGGTNEKLFF. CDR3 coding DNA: TGTGCCAGCAGCCAAGGGAAAGGGGGTACTAATGAAAAACTGTTTTTT.

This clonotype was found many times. The CDR3, as DNA: TGTGCCAGCAGTTTTGGACAGGGTAACAATGAGCAGTTCTTC. Its protein product is CASSFGQGNNEQFF. V is TRBV6-5 and J is TRBJ2-1; 8 bases agree with TRBD1. The length of the CDR3 is 14 residues. V lost 4 bases and J lost 5; bases outside the gene matches: 4. From germline, CDR1 is MNHEY and CDR2 SVGAGI.

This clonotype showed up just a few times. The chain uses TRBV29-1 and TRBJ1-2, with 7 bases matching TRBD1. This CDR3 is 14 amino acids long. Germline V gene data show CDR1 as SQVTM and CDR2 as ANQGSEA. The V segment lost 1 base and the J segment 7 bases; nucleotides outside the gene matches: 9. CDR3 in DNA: TGCAGCGTTGAAGTCCTCAAGGGGGCAAGTGGCTACACCTTC. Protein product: CSVEVLKGASGYTF.